A single sample is the source of the 24 T cell receptor beta chains below, sequenced in a study of cytomegalovirus exposure and HLA in healthy donors. The PCR had 60 Vbeta and 13 Jbeta primers. Using immunoSEQ multiplex PCR, the repertoire was profiled, and TCRdb retains in-frame clones only, with some absent. The sample carries around 110,000 clones, 82% recorded once. Sequenced sample: PBMCs. The receptors derive from a man aged 30 to 39 in good health and CMV-seropositive.

The chain couples TRBV5-1 to TRBJ2-1, with D possibly being TRBD1 (5 bases). Trimming removed 4 bases from V and 8 bases from J, with 22 bases in between. The CDR3 runs to 16 residues. CDR1 is SGHRS and CDR2 is YFSETQ in the germline V gene. CDR3 sequence reads: CASSPRGFPATDEQFF. The DNA for the CDR3 is TGCGCCAGCAGCCCTAGGGGTTTTCCAGCGACCGATGAGCAGTTCTTC.

CDR3 sequence: CASRGQGPDEQFF. CDR3 DNA: TGCGCCAGCAGGGGACAGGGTCCCGATGAGCAGTTCTTC. The gene calls are TRBV10-1 and TRBJ2-1; 9 bases fit TRBD1. Losses at the gene ends were 6 bases for V and 8 bases for J; bases not matched to a gene: 5. Germline V gives CDR1 WNHNN, CDR2 SYGVQD (reference sequence). The CDR3 has 13 amino acids.

The rearrangement uses TRBV6-5 and TRBJ1-5, with D possibly being TRBD1 (5 bases). There are 15 residues in the CDR3. Germline V gene sequence: CDR1 MNHEY, CDR2 SVGAGI. Between the trimmed V and J ends, which lost 5 bases and 5 bases, there was a span of 16 bases. This CDR3 is CASSAGGNRDQPQHF. CDR3 nucleotides: TGTGCCAGCAGTGCGGGGGGTAATAGGGATCAGCCCCAGCATTTT.

The chain joins TRBV4-1 to TRBJ1-4; D is uncertain. With 2 bases removed from V and 5 bases from J, the gap between germline ends came to 6 bases. The germline CDR1 and CDR2 sequences are MGHRA and YSYEKL. The CDR3 length is 13 residues. The CDR3 DNA reads TGCGCCAGCAGCCAATTCAGAAATGAAAAACTGTTTTTT. Translating gives CASSQFRNEKLFF.

As DNA, the CDR3 is TGCGCCAGCAGCCAGTCGGGGAACGCGTTAAACACTGAAGCTTTCTTT. It specifies CASSQSGNALNTEAFF. The J gene is TRBJ1-1, the V gene TRBV4-1; D not resolved. Germline V gives CDR1 MGHRA, CDR2 YSYEKL. V was pared by 3 bases and J by 2 bases, with 16 bases between. The CDR3 is 16 residues long.

The chain uses TRBV7-6 and TRBJ2-5; 8 nucleotides line up with TRBD1. V lost 2 bases and J lost 4; bases outside the gene matches: 15. The CDR3 length is 18 residues. The germline gives CDR1 SGHVS, CDR2 FNYEAQ. The CDR3 DNA follows: TGTGCCAGCAGCTTACGCGACAGGGGTCTCCACCATGCAGAGACCCAGTACTTC. It specifies CASSLRDRGLHHAETQYF.

The V and J genes are TRBV18 and TRBJ2-5, with TRBD1 as a possible D gene (5 bases). The CDR3 length is 15 residues. Germline V gene lookup returns CDR1 KGHSH and CDR2 LQKENI. Between the trimmed V and J ends, which lost 6 bases and 2 bases, there was a span of 16 bases. As DNA, the CDR3 is TGTGCCAGCTCCGAACAGGACGCCTGGCAAGAGACCCAGTACTTC. Translation: CASSEQDAWQETQYF.

The chain employs TRBV18 and TRBJ1-2; D is possibly TRBD1 (6 bases). This CDR3 is built from 13 residues. Trimming shortened V by 2 bases and J by 8 bases, and 12 bases separated the two germline ends. Germline V gene data show CDR1 as KGHSH and CDR2 as LQKENI. In DNA form, the CDR3 reads TGTGCCAGCTCACCAACAGGGCAGGACGGCTACACCTTC. Residues: CASSPTGQDGYTF.

On this clone: This same CDR3 is encoded by further DNA sequences in the sample. This chain joins TRBV7-9 and TRBJ2-7; unclear D gene. Looked up from germline, CDR1 is SEHNR and CDR2 is FQNEAQ (reference sequence). The CDR3 loop spans 12 amino acids. V was cut by 4 bases and J by 0 bases, with 4 bases left in between. In DNA form, the CDR3 reads TGTGCCAGCAGCTCGTACTCCTACGAGCAGTACTTC. It is translated as CASSSYSYEQYF.

This clone appeared once. At one end, the junction sequence differs from germline, possibly due to a read error. The chain is built from TRBV7-9 and TRBJ1-1; 7 nucleotides agree with TRBD1. The CDR3 spans 16 residues. Germline values: CDR1 SEHNR, CDR2 FQNEAQ (reference sequence). The CDR3: CSSSPSGTEGNTEAFF. The CDR3 coding sequence is TGTTCCAGCAGCCCCTCCGGGACAGAGGGGAACACTGAAGCTTTCTTT.

This clone was picked up one time. The V gene is TRBV19, the J gene TRBJ1-1; no definite D call. The CDR3 loop spans 13 amino acids. V was trimmed by 1 base and J by 4 bases, leaving 7 bases between them. Germline-derived CDR1 and CDR2 are LNHDA and SQIVND (reference sequence). This chain's CDR3 is CASSIGVTTEAFF. The CDR3 bases are TGTGCCAGTAGTATAGGCGTTACCACTGAAGCTTTCTTT.

The CDR3 reads CASSGRGGFTDTQYF. The CDR3 DNA reads TGTGCCAGCAGTGGGCGGGGGGGATTCACAGATACGCAGTATTTT. V gene TRBV13 combines with J gene TRBJ2-3; the match to TRBD2 covers 9 bases. The CDR3 sequence is 15 residues long. The J segment lost 2 bases and the V segment lost 6 bases, leaving 6 bases of the junction unmatched. Germline CDR1 reads PRHDT; CDR2 reads FYEKMQ (reference sequence). The full variable domain, in which reference TRBV13 and TRBJ2-3 provide the parts outside the CDR3, is AAGVIQSPRHLIKEKRETATLKCYPIPRHDTVYWYQQGPGQDPQFLISFYEKMQSDKGSIPDRFSAQQFSDYHSELNMSSLELGDSALYFCASSGRGGFTDTQYFGPGTRLTVL.

This rearrangement joins TRBV19 to TRBJ1-6, with 9 bases that match TRBD1. V lost 4 bases and J lost 4; bases outside the gene matches: 2. Per germline, CDR1 LNHDA and CDR2 SQIVND (reference sequence). The length of the CDR3 is 15 residues. CDR3 region: CASSRDREYNSPLHF. In DNA form, the CDR3 reads TGTGCCAGTAGTAGGGACAGGGAATATAATTCACCCCTCCACTTT.

The J gene is TRBJ2-7, the V gene TRBV7-6, with 11 nucleotides matching TRBD2. The CDR3 is 20 residues long. Losses at the gene ends were 3 bases for V and 0 bases for J; bases not matched to a gene: 16. The germline V gene has CDR1 SGHVS and CDR2 FNYEAQ. In DNA, the CDR3 is TGTGCCAGCAGCTTGTCACCGCCAATAGCGGGGGGGACGAGCTCCTACGAGCAGTACTTC. Residues: CASSLSPPIAGGTSSYEQYF. Using reference TRBV7-6 and TRBJ2-7 for the parts outside the CDR3, the full variable domain is GAGVSQSPRYKVTKRGQDVALRCDPISGHVSLYWYRQALGQGPEFLTYFNYEAQQDKSGLPNDRFSAERPEGSISTLTIQRTEQRDSAMYRCASSLSPPIAGGTSSYEQYFGPGTRLTVT.

This rearrangement joins TRBV6-1 to TRBJ1-5, with D possibly TRBD1 on 6 matching bases. V lost 4 bases, J lost 11 bases, and 12 bases lay in between. From germline, CDR1 is MNHNS and CDR2 SASEGT. This CDR3 has 12 residues. Here the CDR3 reads CASSVLGASQHF. CDR3 nucleotides: TGTGCCAGCAGTGTCTTGGGGGCGTCCCAGCATTTT.

This chain uses TRBV6-5 with TRBJ1-4, with 7 bases that match TRBD1. Per the germline V gene, CDR1 is MNHEY and CDR2 is SVGAGI. This CDR3 has 15 residues. V lost 0 bases and J lost 8; bases outside the gene matches: 6. The CDR3 here is CASSYSDRAPEKLFF. The CDR3 DNA is TGTGCCAGCAGTTACTCCGACAGGGCTCCCGAAAAACTGTTTTTT.

The genes are TRBV12-2 and TRBJ1-2. TRBV12-2 is annotated as a pseudogene. The CDR3 runs 16 residues. As DNA, the CDR3 is TGTGCAAGTCGCTTGCCCTCATCGGAGGCAAACTATGGCTACACCTTC. This codes for CASRLPSSEANYGYTF.

The chain is built from TRBV5-1 and TRBJ2-5, with 10 bases identical to TRBD2. The CDR3 loop spans 17 amino acids. Per germline, CDR1 SGHRS and CDR2 YFSETQ. Trimming removed 1 base from V and 1 base from J; junction bases left unmatched: 7. The CDR3 DNA sequence: TGCGCCAGCAGCTTGTATCCTAGCGGGGGCCTCCAAGAGACCCAGTACTTC. Protein product: CASSLYPSGGLQETQYF. Drawing the rest from reference TRBV5-1 and TRBJ2-5, the complete variable domain is KAGVTQTPRYLIKTRGQQVTLSCSPISGHRSVSWYQQTPGQGLQFLFEYFSETQRNKGNFPGRFSGRQFSNSRSEMNVSTLELGDSALYLCASSLYPSGGLQETQYFGPGTRLLVL.

This clone was seen only a few times. The V gene is TRBV6-4, the J gene TRBJ2-7; 10 nucleotides agree with TRBD1. In germline, CDR1 is MRHNA, CDR2 SNTAGT. V lost 7 bases to trimming and J lost 6 bases; unmatched junction nucleotides: 15. The CDR3 is made up of 16 amino acids. Here the CDR3 DNA reads TGTGCCAGCAAGAGACAGGGGGCGTTTGTAATCCTCGAGCAGTACTTC. Translating it yields CASKRQGAFVILEQYF.

The chain uses TRBV6-6 and TRBJ1-5, with D possibly being TRBD1 (5 bases). The V gene's germline CDR1 is MNHNY and CDR2 SVGAGI (reference sequence). CDR3 length equals 14 residues. Trimming removed 10 bases at V and 4 bases at J, with 17 bases between. The CDR3 bases are TGTGCCACCAGGTTCAGGGTAGGAAATCAGCCCCAGCATTTT. Translating gives CATRFRVGNQPQHF.

V is TRBV5-1 and J is TRBJ1-4; 8 nucleotides match TRBD1. The CDR3 spans 15 residues. The germline gives CDR1 SGHRS, CDR2 YFSETQ. Germline trimming cut 4 bases from V and 8 bases from J; bases unmatched to any gene: 10. In DNA, the CDR3 is TGCGCCAGCAGCACTGGACAGGGTATTCGCGAAAAACTGTTTTTT. This translates into CASSTGQGIREKLFF.

This chain uses TRBV5-8 with TRBJ1-2, with D possibly matching TRBD1 (5 bases). The germline V gene encodes CDR1 SGHTS and CDR2 YDEGEE. The ends were cut back, 0 bases at V and 0 bases at J, with 12 bases in the middle. The CDR3 has 16 residues. CDR3 region: CASSLVGTGANYGYTF. The CDR3 DNA sequence: TGTGCCAGCAGCTTGGTTGGTACAGGAGCTAACTATGGCTACACCTTC.

J is TRBJ2-7 and V is TRBV7-8; 11 bases map to TRBD1. J was trimmed by 5 bases and V by 2 bases; bases with no gene match: 8. The V gene's germline CDR1 is SGHVS and CDR2 FQNEAQ. The CDR3 is 16 amino acids. The CDR3, as DNA: TGTGCCAGCAGCTTATTAAGGACAGGGGGCTGGAACGAGCAGTACTTC. This translates into CASSLLRTGGWNEQYF.

This clone has only one observation. V and J are TRBV27 and TRBJ2-5, with TRBD1 matching 9 bases. The DNA matches TRBJ2-7 better at its end, which makes the J call doubtful. Per germline, CDR1 MNHEY and CDR2 SMNVEV (reference sequence). There are 14 residues in the CDR3. CDR3 amino acids: CASSPWDRAYEQYF. The CDR3 nucleotides are TGTGCCAGCAGTCCATGGGACAGGGCCTACGAGCAGTACTTC.